This T cell receptor (beta chain) appears in the sequencing data of a study of response to subunit inactivated influenza vaccine. TCRdb processed the RT-PCR reads anew with MiXCR; each CDR3 protein has one entry. The sample contains about 480,000 distinct CDR3 sequences, about 25% of which appear only once. This clonotype has only a few counts. The antigen remains unidentified. The trim removed 4 bases at V and 1 base at J, leaving 13 bases unmatched. Germline V CDR1 and CDR2: ENHRY, SYGVKD. This CDR3 spans 18 amino acids. Findings of the study overall: It was the authors' suggestion that each seasonal influenza vaccination recruits few new T cells.

This chain uses TRBV10-3 with TRBJ2-3; 8 bases agree with TRBD2. The clonotype comes from a man aged 50 or older who received an inactivated influenza vaccine. The sample consisted of CD4+ T cells sorted from PBMCs, taken more than 4 days after vaccination. CDR3 coding DNA: TGTGCCATCAGTGGATCCTACATAACGACTAGCGGCACAGATACGCAGTATTTT. Translation gives CAISGSYITTSGTDTQYF.